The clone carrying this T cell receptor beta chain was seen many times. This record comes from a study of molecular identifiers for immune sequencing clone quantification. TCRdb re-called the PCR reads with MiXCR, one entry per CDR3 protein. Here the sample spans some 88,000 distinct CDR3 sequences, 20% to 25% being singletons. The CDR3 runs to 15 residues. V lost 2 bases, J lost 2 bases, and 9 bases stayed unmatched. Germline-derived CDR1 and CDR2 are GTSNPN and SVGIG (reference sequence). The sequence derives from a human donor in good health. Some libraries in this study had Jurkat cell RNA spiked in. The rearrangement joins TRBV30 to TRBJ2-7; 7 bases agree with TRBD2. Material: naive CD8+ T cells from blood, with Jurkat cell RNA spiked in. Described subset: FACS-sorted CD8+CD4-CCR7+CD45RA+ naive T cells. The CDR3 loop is CAWSTSSGDAYEQYF. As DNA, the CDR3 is TGTGCCTGGAGTACTTCCAGCGGGGACGCCTACGAGCAGTACTTC.